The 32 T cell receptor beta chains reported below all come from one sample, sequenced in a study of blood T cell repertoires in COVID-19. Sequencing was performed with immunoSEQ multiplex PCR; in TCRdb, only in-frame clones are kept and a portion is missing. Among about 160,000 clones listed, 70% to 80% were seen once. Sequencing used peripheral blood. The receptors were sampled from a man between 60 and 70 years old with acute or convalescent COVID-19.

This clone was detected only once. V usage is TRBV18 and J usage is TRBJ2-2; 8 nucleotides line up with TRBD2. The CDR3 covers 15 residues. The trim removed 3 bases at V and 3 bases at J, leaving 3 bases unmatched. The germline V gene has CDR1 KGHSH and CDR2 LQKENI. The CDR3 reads CASSPIGGDTGELFF. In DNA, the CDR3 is TGTGCCAGCTCACCGATCGGGGGGGACACCGGGGAGCTGTTTTTT. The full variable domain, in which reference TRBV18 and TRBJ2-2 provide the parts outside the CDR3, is NAGVMQNPRHLVRRRGQEARLRCSPMKGHSHVYWYRQLPEEGLKFMVYLQKENIIDESGMPKERFSAEFPKEGPSILRIQQVVRGDSAAYFCASSPIGGDTGELFFGEGSRLTVL.

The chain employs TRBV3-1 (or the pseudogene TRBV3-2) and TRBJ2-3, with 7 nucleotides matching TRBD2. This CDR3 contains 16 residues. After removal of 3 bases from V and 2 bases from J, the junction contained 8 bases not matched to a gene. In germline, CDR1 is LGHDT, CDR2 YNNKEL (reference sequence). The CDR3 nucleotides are TGTGCCAGCAGCCACCGGGGGGAAGGGAACACAGATACGCAGTATTTT. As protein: CASSHRGEGNTDTQYF.

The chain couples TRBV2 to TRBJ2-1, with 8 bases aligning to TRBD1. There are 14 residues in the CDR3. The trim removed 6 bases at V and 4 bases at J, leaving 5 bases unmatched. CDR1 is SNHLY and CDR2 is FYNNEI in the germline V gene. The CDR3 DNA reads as TGTGCCAGCAGCCGACAGGGGATATACAATGAGCAGTTCTTC. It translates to CASSRQGIYNEQFF.

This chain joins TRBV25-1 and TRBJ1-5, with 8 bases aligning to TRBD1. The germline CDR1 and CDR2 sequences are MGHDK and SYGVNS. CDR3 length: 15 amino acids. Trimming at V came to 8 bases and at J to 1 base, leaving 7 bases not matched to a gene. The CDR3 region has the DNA TGTGCCAGCTCCTCAGGGGGCGGAAGCAATCAGCCCCAGCATTTT. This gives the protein CASSSGGGSNQPQHF.

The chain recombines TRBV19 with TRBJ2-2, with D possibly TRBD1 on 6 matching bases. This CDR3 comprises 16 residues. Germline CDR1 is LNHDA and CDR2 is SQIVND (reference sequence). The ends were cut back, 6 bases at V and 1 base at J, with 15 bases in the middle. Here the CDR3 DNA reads TGTGCCAGTAGCCCCAACCCGACAGGGAACACCGGGGAGCTGTTTTTT. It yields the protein CASSPNPTGNTGELFF.

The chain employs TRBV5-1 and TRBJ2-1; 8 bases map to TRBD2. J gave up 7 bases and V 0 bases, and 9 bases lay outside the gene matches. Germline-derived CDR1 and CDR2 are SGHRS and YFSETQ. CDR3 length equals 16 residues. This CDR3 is CASSLAITGGWNEQFF. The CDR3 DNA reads TGCGCCAGCAGCTTGGCCATCACGGGGGGGTGGAATGAGCAGTTCTTC.

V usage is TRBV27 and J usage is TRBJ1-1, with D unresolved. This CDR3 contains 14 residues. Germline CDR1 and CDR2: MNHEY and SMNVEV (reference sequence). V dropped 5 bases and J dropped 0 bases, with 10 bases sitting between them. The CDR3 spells CASSVQNMNTEAFF. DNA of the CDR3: TGTGCCAGCAGTGTCCAGAACATGAACACTGAAGCTTTCTTT.

The CDR3 sequence: CASKEQGATDEKLFF. The CDR3 DNA reads as TGTGCCAGCAAAGAGCAGGGGGCAACGGATGAAAAACTGTTTTTT. This rearrangement joins TRBV7-2 to TRBJ1-4; 8 bases fit TRBD1. The V gene's germline CDR1 is SGHTA and CDR2 FQGNSA. J lost 6 bases, V lost 7 bases, and 10 bases had no gene match. This CDR3 contains 15 residues.

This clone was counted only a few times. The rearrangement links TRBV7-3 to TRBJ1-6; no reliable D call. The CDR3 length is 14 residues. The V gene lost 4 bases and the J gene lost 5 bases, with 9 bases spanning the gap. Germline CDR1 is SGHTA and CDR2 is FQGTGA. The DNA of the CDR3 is TGTGCCAGCAGCTCCGACGGGAATAATTCACCCCTCCACTTT. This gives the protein CASSSDGNNSPLHF.

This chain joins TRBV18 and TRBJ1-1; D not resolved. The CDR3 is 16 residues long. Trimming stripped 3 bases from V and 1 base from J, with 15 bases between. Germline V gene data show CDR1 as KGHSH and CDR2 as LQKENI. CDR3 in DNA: TGTGCCAGCTCACCTGACTCCTCTGCTACGAACACTGAAGCTTTCTTT. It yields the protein CASSPDSSATNTEAFF.

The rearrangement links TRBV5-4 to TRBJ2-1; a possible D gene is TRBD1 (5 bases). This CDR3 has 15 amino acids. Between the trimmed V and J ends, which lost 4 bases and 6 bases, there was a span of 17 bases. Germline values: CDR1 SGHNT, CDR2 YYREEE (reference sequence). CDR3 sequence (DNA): TGTGCCAGCAGCCTCTCCGCGGTGGGGCGCAATGAGCAGTTCTTC. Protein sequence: CASSLSAVGRNEQFF.

The CDR3 sequence: CASSGTALPTNYGYTF. The CDR3 bases are TGTGCCAGCAGTGGGACAGCTCTCCCAACTAACTATGGCTACACCTTC. The chain employs TRBV6-1 and TRBJ1-2, with D possibly matching TRBD1 (6 bases). The CDR3 extends over 16 amino acids. Germline CDR1 reads MNHNS; CDR2 reads SASEGT. The V and J ends lost 4 bases and 0 bases respectively, with 15 bases between them.

For the CDR3, the DNA is TGTGCCAGCTGGCGGGGCACTAGCAATCAGCCCCAGCATTTT. This translates into CASWRGTSNQPQHF. This chain connects TRBV6-4 to TRBJ1-5; perhaps TRBD1 as D (5 bases). Germline V lookup: CDR1 MRHNA, CDR2 SNTAGT. Trimming took off 8 bases at V and 0 bases at J, with 11 bases between the two ends. The CDR3 is 14 amino acids.

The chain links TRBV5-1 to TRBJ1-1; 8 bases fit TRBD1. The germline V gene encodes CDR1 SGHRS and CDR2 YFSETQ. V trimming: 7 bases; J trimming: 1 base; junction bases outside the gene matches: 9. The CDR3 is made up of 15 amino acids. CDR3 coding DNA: TGCGCCAGCCTGGGGGCAGGGGGCGCGAACACTGAAGCTTTCTTT. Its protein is CASLGAGGANTEAFF. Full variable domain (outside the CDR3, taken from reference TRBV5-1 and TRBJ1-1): KAGVTQTPRYLIKTRGQQVTLSCSPISGHRSVSWYQQTPGQGLQFLFEYFSETQRNKGNFPGRFSGRQFSNSRSEMNVSTLELGDSALYLCASLGAGGANTEAFFGQGTRLTVV.

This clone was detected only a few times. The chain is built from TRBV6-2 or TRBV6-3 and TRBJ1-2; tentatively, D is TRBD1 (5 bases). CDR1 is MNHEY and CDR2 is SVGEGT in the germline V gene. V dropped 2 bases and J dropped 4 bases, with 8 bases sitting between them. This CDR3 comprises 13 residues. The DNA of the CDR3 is TGTGCCAGCAGTTACGGGGGGACCTATGGCTACACCTTC. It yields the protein CASSYGGTYGYTF.

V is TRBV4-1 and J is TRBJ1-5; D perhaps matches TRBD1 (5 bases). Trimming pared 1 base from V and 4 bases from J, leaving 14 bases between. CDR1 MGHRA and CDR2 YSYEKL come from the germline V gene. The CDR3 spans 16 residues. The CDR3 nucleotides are TGCGCCAGCAGCCAAGGGCTGGGAGGGGCGAATCAGCCCCAGCATTTT. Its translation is CASSQGLGGANQPQHF.

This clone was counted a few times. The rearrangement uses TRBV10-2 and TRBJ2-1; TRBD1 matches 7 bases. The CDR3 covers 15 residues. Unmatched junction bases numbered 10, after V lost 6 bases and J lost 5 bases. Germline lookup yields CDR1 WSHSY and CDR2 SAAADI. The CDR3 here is CASSWGRQGDNEQFF. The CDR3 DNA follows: TGCGCCAGCAGCTGGGGCAGACAGGGAGACAATGAGCAGTTCTTC.

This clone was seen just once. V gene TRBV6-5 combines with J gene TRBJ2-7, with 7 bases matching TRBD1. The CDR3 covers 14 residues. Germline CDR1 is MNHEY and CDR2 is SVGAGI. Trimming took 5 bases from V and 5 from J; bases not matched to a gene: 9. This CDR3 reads CASSTELGGHEQYF. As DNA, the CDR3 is TGTGCCAGCAGTACGGAACTAGGGGGCCACGAGCAGTACTTC.

CDR3 nucleotide sequence: TGTGCCACCAGTGATCCGGAGTCTGGGAACACTGAAGCTTTCTTT. This codes for CATSDPESGNTEAFF. The chain carries TRBV24-1 and TRBJ1-1; no definite D call. Trimming left V 3 bases short and J 1 base short, with 11 bases between. Germline CDR1 and CDR2: KGHDR and SFDVKD. This CDR3 comprises 15 residues.

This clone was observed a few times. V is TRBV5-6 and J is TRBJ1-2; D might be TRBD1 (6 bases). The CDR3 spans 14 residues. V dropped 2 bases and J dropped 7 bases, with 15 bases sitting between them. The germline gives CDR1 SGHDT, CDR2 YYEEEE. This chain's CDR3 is CASSFLTGTTGYTF. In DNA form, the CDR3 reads TGTGCCAGCAGCTTTCTAACCGGGACAACTGGCTACACCTTC.

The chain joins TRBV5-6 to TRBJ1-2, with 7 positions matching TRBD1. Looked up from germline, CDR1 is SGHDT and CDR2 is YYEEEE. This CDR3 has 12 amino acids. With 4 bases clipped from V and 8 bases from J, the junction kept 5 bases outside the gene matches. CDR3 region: CASSRQGSGYTF. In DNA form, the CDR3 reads TGTGCCAGCAGCCGACAGGGCTCAGGCTACACCTTC.

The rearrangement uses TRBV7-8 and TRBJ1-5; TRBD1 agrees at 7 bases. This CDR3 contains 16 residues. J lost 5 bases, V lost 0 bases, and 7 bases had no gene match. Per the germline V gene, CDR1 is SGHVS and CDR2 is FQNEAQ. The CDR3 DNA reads TGTGCCAGCAGCTTAGCCCGCGGGACAGTACATCAGCCCCAGCATTTT. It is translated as CASSLARGTVHQPQHF.

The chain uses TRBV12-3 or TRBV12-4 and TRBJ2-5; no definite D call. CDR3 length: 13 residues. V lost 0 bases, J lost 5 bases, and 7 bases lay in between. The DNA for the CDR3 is TGTGCCAGCAGTTTAGCTCGGTTGGAGACCCAGTACTTC. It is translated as CASSLARLETQYF.

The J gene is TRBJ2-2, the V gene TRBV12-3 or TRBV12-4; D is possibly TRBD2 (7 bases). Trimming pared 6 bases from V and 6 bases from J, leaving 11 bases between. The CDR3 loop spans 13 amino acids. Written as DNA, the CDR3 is TGTGCCAGCAGGTCCGGGGGGCCCGGGGAGCTGTTTTTT. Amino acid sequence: CASRSGGPGELFF.

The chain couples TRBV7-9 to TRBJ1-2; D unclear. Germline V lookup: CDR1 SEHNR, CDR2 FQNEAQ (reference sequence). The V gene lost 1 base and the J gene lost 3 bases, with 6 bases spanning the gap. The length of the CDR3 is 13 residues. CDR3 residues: CASSLDGDYGYTF. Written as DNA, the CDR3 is TGTGCCAGCAGCTTAGACGGGGACTATGGCTACACCTTC.

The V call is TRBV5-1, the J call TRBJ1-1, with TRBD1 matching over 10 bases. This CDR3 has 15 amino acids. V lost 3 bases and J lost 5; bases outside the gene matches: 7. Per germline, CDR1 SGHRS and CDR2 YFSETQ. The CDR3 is CASSSRTGGWTEAFF. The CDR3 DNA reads TGCGCCAGCAGCTCACGGACAGGGGGGTGGACTGAAGCTTTCTTT.

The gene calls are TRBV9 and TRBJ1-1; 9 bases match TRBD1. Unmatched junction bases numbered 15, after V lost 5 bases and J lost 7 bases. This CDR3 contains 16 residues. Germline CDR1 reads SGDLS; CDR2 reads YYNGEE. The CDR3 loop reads CASSPTKTGTGNEAFF. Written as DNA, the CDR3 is TGTGCCAGCAGTCCTACTAAGACCGGGACAGGGAATGAAGCTTTCTTT.

CDR3 sequence: CASSSVEGGYTF. The CDR3 DNA follows: TGTGCCAGCAGCTCGGTGGAGGGTGGCTACACCTTC. The genes are TRBV6-5 and TRBJ1-2, with no clear D. Germline CDR1 reads MNHEY; CDR2 reads SVGAGI. The V gene lost 6 bases and the J gene lost 7 bases, with 12 bases spanning the gap. CDR3 length: 12 residues.

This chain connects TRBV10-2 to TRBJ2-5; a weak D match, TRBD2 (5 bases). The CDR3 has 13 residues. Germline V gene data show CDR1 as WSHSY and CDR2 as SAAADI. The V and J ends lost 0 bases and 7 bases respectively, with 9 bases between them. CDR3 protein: CASSESGVGTQYF. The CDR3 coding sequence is TGCGCCAGCAGTGAGTCCGGGGTAGGGACCCAGTACTTC.

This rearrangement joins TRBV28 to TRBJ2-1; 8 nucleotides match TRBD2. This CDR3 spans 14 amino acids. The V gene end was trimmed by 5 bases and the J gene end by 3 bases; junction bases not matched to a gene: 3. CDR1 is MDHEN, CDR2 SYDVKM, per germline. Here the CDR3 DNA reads TGTGCCAGCAGTCGGGGGGGTTTCTACAATGAGCAGTTCTTC. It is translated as CASSRGGFYNEQFF.

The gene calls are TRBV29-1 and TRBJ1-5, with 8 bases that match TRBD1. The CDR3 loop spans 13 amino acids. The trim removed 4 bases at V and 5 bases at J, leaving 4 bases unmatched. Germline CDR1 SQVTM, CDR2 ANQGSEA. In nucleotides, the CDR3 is TGCAGCGTTGTGACAGGGGAATATCAGCCCCAGCATTTT. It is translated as CSVVTGEYQPQHF.

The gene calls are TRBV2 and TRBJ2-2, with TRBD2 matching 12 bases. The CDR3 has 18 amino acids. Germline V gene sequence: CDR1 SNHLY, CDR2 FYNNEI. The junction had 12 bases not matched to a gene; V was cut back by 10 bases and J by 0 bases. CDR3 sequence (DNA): TGTGCCATCGATGCTATTCTAGCGGGGGGGACGAACACCGGGGAGCTGTTTTTT. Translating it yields CAIDAILAGGTNTGELFF.